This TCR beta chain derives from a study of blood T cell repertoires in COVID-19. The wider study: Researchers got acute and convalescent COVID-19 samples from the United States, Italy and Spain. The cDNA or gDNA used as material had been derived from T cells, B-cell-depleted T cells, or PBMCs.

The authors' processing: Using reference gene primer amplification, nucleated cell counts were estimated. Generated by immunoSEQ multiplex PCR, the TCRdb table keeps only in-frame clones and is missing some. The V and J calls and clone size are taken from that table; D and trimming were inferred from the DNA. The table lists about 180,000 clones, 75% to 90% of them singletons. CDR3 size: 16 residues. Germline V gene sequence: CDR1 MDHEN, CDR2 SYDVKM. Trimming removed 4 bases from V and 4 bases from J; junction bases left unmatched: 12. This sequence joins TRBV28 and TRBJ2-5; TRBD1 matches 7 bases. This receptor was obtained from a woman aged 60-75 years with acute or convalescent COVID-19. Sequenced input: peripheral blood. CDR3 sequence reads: CASSSPRGPQGETQYF. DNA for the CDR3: TGTGCCAGCAGTTCCCCTAGGGGGCCTCAGGGAGAGACCCAGTACTTC.